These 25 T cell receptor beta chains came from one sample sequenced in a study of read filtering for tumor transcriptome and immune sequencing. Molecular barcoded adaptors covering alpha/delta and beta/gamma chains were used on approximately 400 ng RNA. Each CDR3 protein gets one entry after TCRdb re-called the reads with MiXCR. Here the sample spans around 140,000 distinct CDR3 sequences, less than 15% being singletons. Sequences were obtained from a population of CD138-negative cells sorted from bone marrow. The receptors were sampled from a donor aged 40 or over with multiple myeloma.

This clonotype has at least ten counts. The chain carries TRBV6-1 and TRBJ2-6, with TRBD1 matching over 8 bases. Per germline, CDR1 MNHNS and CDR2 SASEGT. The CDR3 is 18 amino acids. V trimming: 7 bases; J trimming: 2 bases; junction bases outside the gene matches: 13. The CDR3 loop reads CASKVDGAGGAGANVLTF. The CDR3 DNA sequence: TGTGCCAGCAAGGTAGACGGGGCAGGGGGCGCTGGGGCCAACGTCCTGACTTTC.

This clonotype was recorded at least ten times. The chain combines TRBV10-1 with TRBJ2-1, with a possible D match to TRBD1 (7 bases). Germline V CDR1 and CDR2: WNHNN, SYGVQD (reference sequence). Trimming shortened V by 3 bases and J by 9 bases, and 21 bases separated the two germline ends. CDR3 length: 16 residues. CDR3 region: CASSDWRGQAMGEQFF. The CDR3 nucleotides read TGCGCCAGCAGTGACTGGAGGGGGCAGGCGATGGGTGAGCAGTTCTTC.

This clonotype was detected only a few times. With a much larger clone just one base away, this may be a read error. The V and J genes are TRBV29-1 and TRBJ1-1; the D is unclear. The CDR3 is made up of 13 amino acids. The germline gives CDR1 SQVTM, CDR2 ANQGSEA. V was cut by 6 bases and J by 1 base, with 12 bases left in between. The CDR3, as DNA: TGCAGCGTAGCAAGGGCAGCGAACACTGAAGCTTTCTTT. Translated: CSVARAANTEAFF.

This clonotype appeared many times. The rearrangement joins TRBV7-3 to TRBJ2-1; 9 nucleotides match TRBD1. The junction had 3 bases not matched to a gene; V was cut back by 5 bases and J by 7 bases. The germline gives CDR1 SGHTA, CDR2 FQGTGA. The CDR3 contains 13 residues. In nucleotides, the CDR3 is TGTGCCAGCAGCCCGGGACAGGGTAATGAGCAGTTCTTC. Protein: CASSPGQGNEQFF.

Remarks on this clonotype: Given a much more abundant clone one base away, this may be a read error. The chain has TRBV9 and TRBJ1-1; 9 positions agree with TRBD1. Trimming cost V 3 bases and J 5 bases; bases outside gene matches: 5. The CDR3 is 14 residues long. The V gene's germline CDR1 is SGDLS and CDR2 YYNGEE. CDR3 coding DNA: TGTGCCAGCAGCGCTGTACAGGGGGCGACTGAAGCTTTCTTT. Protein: CASSAVQGATEAFF.

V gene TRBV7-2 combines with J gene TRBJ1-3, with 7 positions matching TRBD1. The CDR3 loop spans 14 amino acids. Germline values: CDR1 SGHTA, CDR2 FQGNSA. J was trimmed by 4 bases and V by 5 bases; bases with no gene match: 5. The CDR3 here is CASSPQGVGNTIYF. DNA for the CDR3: TGTGCCAGCAGCCCGCAGGGGGTCGGAAACACCATATATTTT.

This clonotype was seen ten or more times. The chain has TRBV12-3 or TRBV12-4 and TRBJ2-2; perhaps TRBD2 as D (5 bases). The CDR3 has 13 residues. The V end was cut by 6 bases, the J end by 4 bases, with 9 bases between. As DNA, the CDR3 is TGTGCCAGCAGGGCTACTAGCACCGGGGAGCTGTTTTTT. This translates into CASRATSTGELFF.

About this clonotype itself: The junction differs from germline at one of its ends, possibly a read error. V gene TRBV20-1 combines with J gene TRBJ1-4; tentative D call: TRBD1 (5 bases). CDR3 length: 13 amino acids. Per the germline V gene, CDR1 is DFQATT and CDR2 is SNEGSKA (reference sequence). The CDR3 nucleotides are TGCGGTGCTCCAGGGTCAGTGGAGGAAAAACTGTTTTTT. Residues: CGAPGSVEEKLFF.

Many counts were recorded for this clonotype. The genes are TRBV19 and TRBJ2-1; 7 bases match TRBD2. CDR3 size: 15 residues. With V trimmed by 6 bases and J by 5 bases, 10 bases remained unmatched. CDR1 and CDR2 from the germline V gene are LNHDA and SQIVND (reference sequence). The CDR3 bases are TGTGCCAGTAGAGGCAGCGGGATTAAGCACAATGAGCAGTTCTTC. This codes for CASRGSGIKHNEQFF. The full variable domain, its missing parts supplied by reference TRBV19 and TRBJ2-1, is DGGITQSPKYLFRKEGQNVTLSCEQNLNHDAMYWYRQDPGQGLRLIYYSQIVNDFQKGDIAEGYSVSREKKESFPLTVTSAQKNPTAFYLCASRGSGIKHNEQFFGPGTRLTVL.

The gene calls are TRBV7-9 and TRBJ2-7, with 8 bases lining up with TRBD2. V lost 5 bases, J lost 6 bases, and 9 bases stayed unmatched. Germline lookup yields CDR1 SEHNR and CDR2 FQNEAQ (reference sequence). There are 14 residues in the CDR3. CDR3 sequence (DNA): TGTGCCAGCAGCCCGGGACTAGTGGGAGTCGAGCAGTACTTC. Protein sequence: CASSPGLVGVEQYF.

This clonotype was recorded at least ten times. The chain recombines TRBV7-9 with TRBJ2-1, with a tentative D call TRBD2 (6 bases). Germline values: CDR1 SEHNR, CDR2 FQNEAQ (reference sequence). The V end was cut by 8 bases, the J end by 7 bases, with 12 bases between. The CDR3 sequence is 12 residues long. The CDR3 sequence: CASLNSGNEQFF. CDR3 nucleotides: TGTGCCAGCTTAAACAGCGGGAATGAGCAGTTCTTC.

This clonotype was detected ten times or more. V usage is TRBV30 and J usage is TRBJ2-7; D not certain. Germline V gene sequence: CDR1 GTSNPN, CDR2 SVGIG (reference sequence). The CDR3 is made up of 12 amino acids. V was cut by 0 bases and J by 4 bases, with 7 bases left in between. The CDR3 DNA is TGTGCCTGGAGTGTACAGTCTTACGAGCAGTACTTC. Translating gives CAWSVQSYEQYF.

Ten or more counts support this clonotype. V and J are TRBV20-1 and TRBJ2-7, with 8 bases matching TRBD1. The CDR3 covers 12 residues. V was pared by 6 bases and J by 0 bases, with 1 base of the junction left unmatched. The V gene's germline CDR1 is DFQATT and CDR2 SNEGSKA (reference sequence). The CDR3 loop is CSAGQASYEQYF. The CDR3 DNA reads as TGCAGTGCGGGACAGGCCTCCTACGAGCAGTACTTC.

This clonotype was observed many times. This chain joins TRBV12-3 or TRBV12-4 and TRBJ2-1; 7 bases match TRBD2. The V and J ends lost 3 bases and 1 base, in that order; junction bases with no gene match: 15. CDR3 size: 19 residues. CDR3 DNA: TGTGCCAGCAGTTTTCTCGCGGGAGATATCCGGTTTTCCTACAATGAGCAGTTCTTC. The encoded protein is CASSFLAGDIRFSYNEQFF.

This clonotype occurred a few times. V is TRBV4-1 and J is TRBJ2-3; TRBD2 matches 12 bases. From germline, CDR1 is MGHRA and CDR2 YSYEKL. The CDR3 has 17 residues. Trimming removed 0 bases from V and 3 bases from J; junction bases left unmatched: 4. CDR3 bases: TGCGCCAGCAGCCAAGATGGGGGACTAGCGGGTACAGATACGCAGTATTTT. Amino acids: CASSQDGGLAGTDTQYF.

The CDR3 here is CASSLVSGTGTEAFF. The DNA of the CDR3 is TGTGCCAGCAGCTTAGTTTCGGGGACGGGCACTGAAGCTTTCTTT. V usage is TRBV11-3 and J usage is TRBJ1-1; the D gene is possibly TRBD1 (5 bases). V lost 1 base and J 4 bases, leaving 13 bases between the germline ends. In germline, CDR1 is SGHNT, CDR2 YENEEA. There are 15 residues in the CDR3. The whole variable domain, remainder taken from reference TRBV11-3 and TRBJ1-1, is EAGVVQSPRYKIIEKKQPVAFWCNPISGHNTLYWYLQNLGQGPELLIRYENEEAVDDSQLPKDRFSAERLKGVDSTLKIQPAELGDSAVYLCASSLVSGTGTEAFFGQGTRLTVV.

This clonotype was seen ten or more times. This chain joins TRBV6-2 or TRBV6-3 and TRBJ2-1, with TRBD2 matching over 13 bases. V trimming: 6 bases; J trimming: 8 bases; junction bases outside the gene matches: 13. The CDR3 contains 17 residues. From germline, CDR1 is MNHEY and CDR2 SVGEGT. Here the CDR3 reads CASSPTILAGGPDEQFF. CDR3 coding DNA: TGTGCCAGCAGCCCTACCATACTAGCGGGAGGGCCCGATGAGCAGTTCTTC.

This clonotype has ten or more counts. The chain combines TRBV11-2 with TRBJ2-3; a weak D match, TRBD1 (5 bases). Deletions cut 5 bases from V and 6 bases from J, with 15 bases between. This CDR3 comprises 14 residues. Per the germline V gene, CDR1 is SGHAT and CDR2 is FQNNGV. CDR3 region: CASSRQGDGDTQYF. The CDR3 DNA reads TGTGCCAGCAGCCGCCAGGGCGACGGTGATACGCAGTATTTT.

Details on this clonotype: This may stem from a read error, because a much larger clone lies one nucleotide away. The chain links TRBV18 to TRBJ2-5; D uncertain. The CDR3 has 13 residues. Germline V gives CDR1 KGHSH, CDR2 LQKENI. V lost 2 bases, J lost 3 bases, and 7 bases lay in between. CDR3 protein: CASSPTWEETQYF. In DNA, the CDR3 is TGTGCCAGCTCACCAACTTGGGAAGAGACCCAGTACTTC.

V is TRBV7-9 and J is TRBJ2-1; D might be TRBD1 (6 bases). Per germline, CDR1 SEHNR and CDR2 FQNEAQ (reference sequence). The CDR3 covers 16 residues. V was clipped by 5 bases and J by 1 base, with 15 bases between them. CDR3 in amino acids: CASSRRGFGSYNEQFF. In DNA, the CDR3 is TGTGCCAGCAGCCGAAGGGGGTTCGGTTCCTACAATGAGCAGTTCTTC. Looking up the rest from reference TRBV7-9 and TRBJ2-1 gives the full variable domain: DTGVSQNPRHKITKRGQNVTFRCDPISEHNRLYWYRQTLGQGPEFLTYFQNEAQLEKSRLLSDRFSAERPKGSFSTLEIQRTEQGDSAMYLCASSRRGFGSYNEQFFGPGTRLTVL.

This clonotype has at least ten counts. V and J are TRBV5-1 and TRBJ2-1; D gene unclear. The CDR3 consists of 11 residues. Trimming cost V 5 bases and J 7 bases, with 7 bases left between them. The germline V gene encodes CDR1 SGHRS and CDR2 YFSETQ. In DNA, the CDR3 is TGCGCCAGCAGGTTATCTAATGAGCAGTTCTTC. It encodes CASRLSNEQFF.

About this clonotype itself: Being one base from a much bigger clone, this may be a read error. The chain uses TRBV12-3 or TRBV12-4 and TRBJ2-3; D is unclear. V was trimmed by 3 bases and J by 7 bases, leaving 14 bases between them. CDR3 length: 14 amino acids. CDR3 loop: CASSFSDHQNTQYF. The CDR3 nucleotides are TGTGCCAGCAGTTTTAGTGACCACCAGAATACGCAGTATTTT.

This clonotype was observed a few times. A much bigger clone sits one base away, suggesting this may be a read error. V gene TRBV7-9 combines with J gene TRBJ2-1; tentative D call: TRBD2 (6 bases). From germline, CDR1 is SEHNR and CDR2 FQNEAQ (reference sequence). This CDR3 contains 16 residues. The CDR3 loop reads CTSSLVLASPYNEQFF. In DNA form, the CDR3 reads TGTACCAGCAGCTTAGTTCTAGCGAGCCCCTACAATGAGCAGTTCTTC.

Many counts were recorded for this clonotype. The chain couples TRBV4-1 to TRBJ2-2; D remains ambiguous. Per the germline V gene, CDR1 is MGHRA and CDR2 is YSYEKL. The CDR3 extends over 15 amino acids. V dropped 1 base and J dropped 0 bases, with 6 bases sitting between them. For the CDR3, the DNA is TGCGCCAGCAGCCAAGGGGCCCCGAACACCGGGGAGCTGTTTTTT. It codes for CASSQGAPNTGELFF.

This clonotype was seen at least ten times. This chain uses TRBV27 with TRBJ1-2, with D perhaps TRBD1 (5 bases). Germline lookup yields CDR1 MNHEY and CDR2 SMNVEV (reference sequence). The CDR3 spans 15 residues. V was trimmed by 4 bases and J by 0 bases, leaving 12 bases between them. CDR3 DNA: TGTGCCAGCAGTTCCAGGGTTGGAGCTAACTATGGCTACACCTTC. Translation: CASSSRVGANYGYTF.